Included here is one TCR beta chain sequence, with context. What it binds is not known. This specimen belongs to a study of cytomegalovirus exposure and HLA in healthy donors. Study overall: A prior analysis found about 120 million unique TCR beta sequences from some 200 million T cells. Samples from HLA-typed donors yielded some 85 million unique TCRs in an early data release. Study observations and caveats: Indistinguishable V segments such as TRBV6-2 and TRBV6-3 were excluded.

The J segment lost 6 bases and the V segment lost 5 bases, leaving 5 bases of the junction unmatched. CDR3 size: 12 residues. Per the germline V gene, CDR1 is GTSNPN and CDR2 is SVGIG (reference sequence). Researchers ran the PCR with 60 Vbeta and 13 Jbeta primers. Method: immunoSEQ multiplex PCR; TCRdb's copy keeps in-frame clones and lacks some. Among more than 75,000 clones listed, 74% were seen once. The chain employs TRBV30 and TRBJ1-2, with 8 bases lining up with TRBD1. The sequencing input was PBMCs. The receptor's source is a man aged 40-49 years in good health and CMV-seropositive. The CDR3: CAWPGQANGYTF. The CDR3 DNA follows: TGTGCCTGGCCGGGACAGGCAAATGGCTACACCTTC.